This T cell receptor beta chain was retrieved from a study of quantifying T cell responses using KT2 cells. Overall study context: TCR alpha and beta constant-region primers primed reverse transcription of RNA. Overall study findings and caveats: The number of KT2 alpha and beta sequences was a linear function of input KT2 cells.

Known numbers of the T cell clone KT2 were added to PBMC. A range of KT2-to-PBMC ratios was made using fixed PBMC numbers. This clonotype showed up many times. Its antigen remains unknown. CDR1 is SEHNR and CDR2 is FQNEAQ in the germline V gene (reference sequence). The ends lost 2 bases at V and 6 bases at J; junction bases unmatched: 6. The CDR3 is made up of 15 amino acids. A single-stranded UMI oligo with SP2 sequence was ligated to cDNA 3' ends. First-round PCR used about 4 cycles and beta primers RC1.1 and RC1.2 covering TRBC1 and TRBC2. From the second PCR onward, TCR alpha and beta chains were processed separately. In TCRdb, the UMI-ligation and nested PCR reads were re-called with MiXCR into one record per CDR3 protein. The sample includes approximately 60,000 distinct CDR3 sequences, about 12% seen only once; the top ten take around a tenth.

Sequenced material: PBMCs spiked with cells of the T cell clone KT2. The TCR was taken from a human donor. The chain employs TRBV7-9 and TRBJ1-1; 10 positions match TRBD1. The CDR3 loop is CASSLKPGTGAEAFF. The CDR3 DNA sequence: TGTGCCAGCAGCTTAAAACCCGGGACAGGGGCTGAAGCTTTCTTT.